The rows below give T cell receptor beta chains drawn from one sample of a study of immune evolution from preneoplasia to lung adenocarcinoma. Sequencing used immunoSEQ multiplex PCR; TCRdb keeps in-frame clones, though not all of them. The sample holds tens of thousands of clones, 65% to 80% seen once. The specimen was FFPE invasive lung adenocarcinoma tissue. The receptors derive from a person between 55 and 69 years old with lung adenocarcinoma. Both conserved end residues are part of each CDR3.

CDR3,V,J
CASSEAGPGTEAFF,TRBV6-1,TRBJ1-1
CASSLTRDTSQGGYTF,TRBV7-9,TRBJ1-2
CASTQINTGELFF,TRBV28,TRBJ2-2
CASSLGGSGNTEAFF,TRBV7-2,TRBJ1-1
CASSSGGIRYTEAFF,TRBV7-3,TRBJ1-1
CASSNSGPSSDTQYF,TRBV5-1,TRBJ2-3
CASSLNRGPEQYF,TRBV11-1,TRBJ2-7
CASSPGERFEQFF,TRBV18,TRBJ2-1
CASSPTIRNYNEQFF,TRBV2,TRBJ2-1
CASSSGESPLYNEQFF,TRBV18,TRBJ2-1
CASSIGTRSSEQYF,TRBV19,TRBJ2-7
CASSGQSEQFF,TRBV2,TRBJ2-1
CASSSLDRELYGYTF,TRBV5-6,TRBJ1-2
CASSSRAGETQYF,TRBV7-3,TRBJ2-5
CASSLSRDSTDTQYF,TRBV7-2,TRBJ2-3
CASSWFDTNTGELFF,TRBV5-1,TRBJ2-2
CASSSDRVVQYF,TRBV18,TRBJ2-3
CASSLEETQYF,TRBV5-1,TRBJ2-5
CASGLGQGFNQPQHF,TRBV12-5,TRBJ1-5
CASSSGLGLAEYF,TRBV28,TRBJ2-5
CASSSPGQGINEQYF,TRBV5-4,TRBJ2-7
CASSRAGDTEAFF,TRBV11-3,TRBJ1-1
CASSHPTGFNEKLFF,TRBV7-9,TRBJ1-4
CASSVEGTEETQYF,TRBV9,TRBJ2-5
CATATGAATNEKLFF,TRBV15,TRBJ1-4
CASSRTGLETQYF,TRBV7-9,TRBJ2-5
CASNKPGQPNTEAFF,TRBV2,TRBJ1-1
CASSLTGAGELFF,TRBV27,TRBJ2-2
CASRSTGQGANNEQFF,TRBV27,TRBJ2-1
CASSLSGSTGELFF,TRBV28,TRBJ2-2
CSVGSATYGYTF,TRBV29-1,TRBJ1-2
CASSLAGGQGNEKLFF,TRBV7-2,TRBJ1-4
CASSLPGHHEQFF,TRBV19,TRBJ2-1
CASSDHSGPGTDTQYF,TRBV10-1,TRBJ2-3
CASSLAGAASEQYF,TRBV5-1,TRBJ2-7
CASSLTRSGANVLTF,TRBV5-1,TRBJ2-6
CAISEGTSGSYEQYF,TRBV10-3,TRBJ2-7